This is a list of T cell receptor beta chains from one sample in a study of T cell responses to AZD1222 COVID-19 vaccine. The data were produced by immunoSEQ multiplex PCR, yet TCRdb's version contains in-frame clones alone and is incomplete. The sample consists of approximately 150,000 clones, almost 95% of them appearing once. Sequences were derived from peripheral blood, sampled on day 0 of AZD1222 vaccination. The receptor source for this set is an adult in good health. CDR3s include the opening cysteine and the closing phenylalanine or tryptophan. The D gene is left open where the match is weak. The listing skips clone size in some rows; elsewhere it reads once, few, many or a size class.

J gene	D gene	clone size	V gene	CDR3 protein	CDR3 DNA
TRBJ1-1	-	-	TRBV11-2	CASSSPSDRDTEAFF	TGTGCCAGCAGCTCCCCGTCGGACAGAGACACTGAAGCTTTCTTT
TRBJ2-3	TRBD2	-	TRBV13	CASSPAGYRGDTQYF	TGTGCCAGCTCACCAGCGGGATATCGAGGGGATACGCAGTATTTT
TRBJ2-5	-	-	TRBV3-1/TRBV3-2	CASSQVWGRETQYF	TGTGCCAGCAGCCAAGTGTGGGGGAGGGAGACCCAGTACTTC
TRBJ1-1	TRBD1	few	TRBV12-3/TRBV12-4	CASSLGQGAEAFF	TGTGCCAGCAGTTTAGGACAGGGGGCTGAAGCTTTCTTT
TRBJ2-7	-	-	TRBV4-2	CASSQDGGGIYEQYF	TGTGCCAGCAGCCAAGATGGTGGTGGGATCTACGAGCAGTACTTC
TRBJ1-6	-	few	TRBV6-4	CASSDSYNSPLHF	TGTGCCAGCAGTGACTCCTATAATTCACCCCTCCACTTT
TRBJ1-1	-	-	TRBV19	CASDPRRGANTEAFF	TGTGCCAGTGATCCTCGAAGGGGGGCGAACACTGAAGCTTTCTTT
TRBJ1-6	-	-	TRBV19	CASSIVQGDNSPLHF	TGTGCCAGTAGTATAGTCCAGGGCGATAATTCACCCCTCCACTTT
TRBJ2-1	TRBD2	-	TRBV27	CASSKLAGGPKNEQFF	TGTGCCAGCAGTAAATTAGCGGGGGGGCCAAAAAATGAGCAGTTCTTC
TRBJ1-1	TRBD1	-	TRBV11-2	CASSLGQGDYTEAFF	TGTGCCAGCAGCTTGGGGCAGGGGGACTACACTGAAGCTTTCTTT
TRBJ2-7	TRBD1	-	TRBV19	CASSTGTGGAYEQYF	TGTGCCAGTAGTACGGGGACAGGGGGCGCCTACGAGCAGTACTTC
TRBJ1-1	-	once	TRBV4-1	CASSQLPMAGAGNTEAFF	TGCGCCAGCAGCCAACTACCCATGGCAGGGGCGGGTAACACTGAAGCTTTCTTT
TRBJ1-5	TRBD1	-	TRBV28	CASRDTGVGRQPQHF	TGTGCCAGCAGGGACACAGGGGTGGGGCGTCAGCCCCAGCATTTT
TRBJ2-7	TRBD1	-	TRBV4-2	CASSAGFDRGQYEQYF	TGTGCCAGCAGCGCGGGGTTCGACAGGGGGCAATACGAGCAGTACTTC
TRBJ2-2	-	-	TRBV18	CASSPRTGELFF	TGTGCCAGCTCACCACGAACCGGGGAGCTGTTTTTT
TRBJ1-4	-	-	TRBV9	CASSVALEQGDEKLFF	TGTGCCAGCAGCGTAGCCTTAGAACAGGGTGACGAAAAACTGTTTTTT
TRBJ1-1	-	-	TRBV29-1	CSVLRMNTEAFF	TGCAGCGTTCTCCGGATGAACACTGAAGCTTTCTTT
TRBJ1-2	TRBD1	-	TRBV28	CASSSTDRVKNYGYTF	TGTGCCAGCAGTTCGACCGACAGGGTAAAAAACTATGGCTACACCTTC
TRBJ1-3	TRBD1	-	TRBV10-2	CASSLFDRVGNTIYF	TGCGCCAGCAGCCTATTCGACAGGGTAGGAAACACCATATATTTT
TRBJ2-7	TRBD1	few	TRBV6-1	CASSELEGQGDEQYF	TGTGCCAGCAGTGAATTGGAGGGACAGGGCGACGAGCAGTACTTC
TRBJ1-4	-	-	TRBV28	CASSRPGGDNEKLFF	TGTGCCAGCAGTCGCCCCGGGGGGGATAATGAAAAACTGTTTTTT
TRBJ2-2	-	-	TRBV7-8	CASSPSSGELFF	TGTGCCAGCAGCCCAAGTTCCGGGGAGCTGTTTTTT
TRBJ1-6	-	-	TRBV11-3	CASSSNTNSPLHF	TGTGCCAGCAGCTCAAACACAAATTCACCCCTCCACTTT
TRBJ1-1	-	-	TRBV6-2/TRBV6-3	CASSFRDTLNTEAFF	TGTGCCAGCAGTTTCCGGGACACTTTGAACACTGAAGCTTTCTTT
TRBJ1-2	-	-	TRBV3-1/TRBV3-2	CASSPRVGQGGYTF	TGTGCCAGCAGCCCTCGGGTGGGTCAGGGTGGCTACACCTTC
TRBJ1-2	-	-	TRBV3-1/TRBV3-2	CASRQYSGATNYGYTF	TGTGCCAGCCGCCAGTACTCGGGGGCCACTAACTATGGCTACACCTTC
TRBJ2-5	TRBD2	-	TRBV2	CASGLAGRQETQYF	TGTGCCAGCGGACTAGCGGGCCGCCAAGAGACCCAGTACTTC
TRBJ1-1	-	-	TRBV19	CASSGDFRMNTEAFF	TGTGCCAGTAGTGGGGACTTTAGGATGAACACTGAAGCTTTCTTT